This T cell receptor (beta chain) was documented in a study of T cells expressing NK-cell markers. For the study at large: Source material for TCR beta repertoires consisted of sorted CD3+CD56+NKG2C+, CD3+CD56+NKG2C- and CD3+CD56-NKG2C+ T cells. Sequencing covered eight donors, seven HCMV-seropositive and one seronegative. Study observations and caveats: It remained uncertain whether the expanded NKG2C+ T cell clones were specific for HCMV antigens.

TCRdb reprocessed the 5' RACE reads and stores each CDR3 protein as one record, lacking DNA. The table gives roughly 180,000 distinct CDR3 sequences; the top ten clones make up around 20% of it. CDR3 length: 15 residues. A remark on this clonotype: Antigen unknown.

V and J are TRBV12-3 or TRBV12-4 and TRBJ1-1; checking the TCRdb D call of TRBD1 is not possible without DNA. This clonotype was sampled from a man aged 18-75 years in good health. Specimen: blood T cells: a sorted CD56 or NKG2C T cell subset, CD4+ or CD8+ T cells, or bulk PBMC T cells (not recorded which). The chain's CDR3 is CASSSRQGTNTEAFF.